This is a list of T cell receptor beta chains from one sample in a study of PD-1 blockade in classical Hodgkin lymphoma. The data were produced by immunoSEQ multiplex PCR, yet TCRdb's version contains in-frame clones alone and is incomplete. The table records about 100,000 clones, 85% to 90% of them present only once. The specimen was peripheral blood mononuclear cells (PBMCs), collected before the second cycle of nivolumab. The receptors were gathered from a human donor with classical Hodgkin lymphoma. Both conserved end residues are trimmed from each CDR3.

v_gene	j_gene	CDR3aa
TRBV21-1	TRBJ1-2	ASSKLMEDGALYGYT
TRBV19	TRBJ1-5	ASSINLYEHSNQPQH
TRBV14	TRBJ1-1	ASSQRTGPLNTEAF
TRBV5-1	TRBJ2-7	ASSLEVDGTYEQY
TRBV25-1	TRBJ2-3	ASSELWGRFTDTQY
TRBV4-2	TRBJ2-5	ASSQGSGGEQETQY
TRBV6-6	TRBJ2-4	ASSRGEMY
TRBV7-9	TRBJ2-7	ASSYLSRSSYEQY
TRBV30	TRBJ1-1	AWSPYRDRGLRAF
TRBV29-1	TRBJ1-4	SVEEAGATNEKLF
TRBV4-2	TRBJ2-7	ASSQRLAGAPYEQY
TRBV18	TRBJ1-5	ASSPRPGRLGNQPQH
TRBV19	TRBJ1-2	ASSIAVGGYT
TRBV6-1	TRBJ2-1	ASSEALRGGFEF
TRBV7-2	TRBJ1-4	ASSLASRNEKLF
TRBV4-3	TRBJ1-2	ASSQDRLGTGGDGYT
TRBV2	TRBJ2-7	ASSQTDYEQY
TRBV6-6	TRBJ2-1	ASSYISYEQF
TRBV30	TRBJ2-5	AWTQGGWETQY
TRBV5-1	TRBJ2-2	ASSLEGMNTGELF
TRBV25-1	TRBJ1-2	ASSEFKGGYT
TRBV18	TRBJ1-1	ASSPSGQGSAF
TRBV7-2	TRBJ2-3	ASSFSRNTDTQY
TRBV7-2	TRBJ2-1	ASSLVAAGGFSYNEQF
TRBV7-3	TRBJ2-1	ASSLVPGLAGSNEQF
TRBV29-1	TRBJ2-7	SVDGLGQGADTYEQY